These 16 T cell receptor beta chains share one sample of origin, sequenced in a study of control samples from healthy donors and cancer patients (dated by TCRdb to the early 2020s). The library was built by means of the immunoSEQ multiplex PCR assay. This immuneACCESS table, as held by TCRdb, lists in-frame sequences with V and J called but not all clones. Of the missing ones, under half trace to an unresolved V gene in checked studies; the others have no known cause. Across this sample there are under 150,000 clones, with roughly 89% seen only once. The ten top clones hold under 9% of the sample. Sample: PBMCs. The receptors were sampled from a man aged 50-59 years with head and neck cancer.

The V gene is TRBV27, the J gene TRBJ2-7; D may match TRBD1 or TRBD2 (6 bases each). This CDR3 has 14 amino acids. The germline CDR1 and CDR2 sequences are MNHEY and SMNVEV (reference sequence). Trimming cost V 5 bases and J 4 bases, with 15 bases left between them. Here the CDR3 reads CASSLTGGGYEQYF. The CDR3 DNA reads as TGTGCCAGCAGTCTTACCGGGGGCGGTTACGAGCAGTACTTC.

The chain recombines TRBV28 with TRBJ1-1; D might be TRBD1 (5 bases). This CDR3 has 14 residues. The V and J ends lost 4 bases and 3 bases respectively, with 12 bases between them. Germline V gene data show CDR1 as MDHEN and CDR2 as SYDVKM. The CDR3 protein is CASSSPQGHTEAFF. The CDR3 DNA reads as TGTGCCAGCAGTTCTCCCCAGGGCCACACTGAAGCTTTCTTT. Full variable domain (remainder filled in from reference TRBV28 and TRBJ1-1): DVKVTQSSRYLVKRTGEKVFLECVQDMDHENMFWYRQDPGLGLRLIYFSYDVKMKEKGDIPEGYSVSREKKERFSLILESASTNQTSMYLCASSSPQGHTEAFFGQGTRLTVV.

The chain uses TRBV27 and TRBJ2-3, with TRBD2 identical over 7 bases. Germline CDR1 and CDR2: MNHEY and SMNVEV (reference sequence). V was clipped by 7 bases and J by 4 bases; unmatched bases: 5. There are 13 residues in the CDR3. This CDR3 is CASKSAGADTQYF. CDR3 nucleotides: TGTGCCAGCAAATCTGCGGGAGCAGATACGCAGTATTTT.

The CDR3 sequence: CASSPTEVITYEQYF. CDR3 sequence (DNA): TGTGCCAGCAGCCCGACAGAAGTTATTACCTACGAGCAGTACTTC. The rearrangement joins TRBV5-6 to TRBJ2-7, with a tentative D call TRBD1 (5 bases). V was shortened by 4 bases and J by 2 bases, with 16 bases between the two germline ends. The CDR3 runs to 15 residues. Germline V gene data show CDR1 as SGHDT and CDR2 as YYEEEE.

This chain links TRBV5-1 with TRBJ2-7; 13 bases map to TRBD2. The CDR3 length is 17 residues. V shed 3 bases, J shed 6 bases, and the junction held 12 bases outside the gene matches. Germline V gene sequence: CDR1 SGHRS, CDR2 YFSETQ. The CDR3 loop reads CASSSNLWTSGSVEQYF. Written as DNA, the CDR3 is TGCGCCAGCAGCTCGAACCTCTGGACTAGCGGGAGTGTCGAGCAGTACTTC.

This rearrangement joins TRBV9 to TRBJ2-1; no reliable D call. Trimming removed 1 base at V and 4 bases at J, with 9 bases between. Germline CDR1 SGDLS, CDR2 YYNGEE. The CDR3 contains 14 residues. The CDR3 protein is CASSVSESYNEQFF. Here the CDR3 DNA reads TGTGCCAGCAGCGTATCTGAATCATACAATGAGCAGTTCTTC.

The rearrangement joins TRBV4-2 to TRBJ2-1; 8 bases are a match to TRBD2. Unmatched junction bases numbered 12, after V lost 1 base and J lost 1 base. CDR1 and CDR2 from the germline V gene are LGHNA and YNFKEQ. There are 19 residues in the CDR3. Here the CDR3 reads CASSQVEIAGFLSYNEQFF. CDR3 DNA sequence: TGTGCCAGCAGCCAAGTCGAGATAGCGGGATTCCTTTCCTACAATGAGCAGTTCTTC.

The CDR3 region is CASSPYSGRTHNEQFF. CDR3 in DNA: TGTGCCAGCAGCCCGTATAGCGGGAGAACCCACAATGAGCAGTTCTTC. The chain has TRBV3-1 (or the pseudogene TRBV3-2) and TRBJ2-1, with TRBD2 matching over 9 bases. From germline, CDR1 is LGHDT and CDR2 YNNKEL (reference sequence). V lost 4 bases to trimming and J lost 5 bases; unmatched junction nucleotides: 9. The CDR3 covers 16 residues.

This clone was seen once. The chain carries TRBV28 and TRBJ1-1, with no clear D. In germline, CDR1 is MDHEN, CDR2 SYDVKM. The ends were cut back, 1 base at V and 4 bases at J, with 10 bases in the middle. This CDR3 is 14 amino acids long. In DNA, the CDR3 is TGTGCCAGCAGTTTATCCGGGGTGATCACTGAAGCTTTCTTT. As protein: CASSLSGVITEAFF.

The rearrangement uses TRBV5-8 and TRBJ1-5, with D perhaps matching TRBD1 (5 bases). The CDR3 totals 16 residues. V was pared by 0 bases and J by 0 bases, with 10 bases between. CDR1 and CDR2 (germline): SGHTS, YDEGEE. CDR3 sequence (DNA): TGTGCCAGCAGCTTGGGAGACAGCCTTAGCAATCAGCCCCAGCATTTT. Its translation is CASSLGDSLSNQPQHF.

The CDR3 DNA follows: TGTGCCAGTAGTATACATCCAGGGGACACCAATCAGCCCCAGCATTTT. Residues: CASSIHPGDTNQPQHF. The chain joins TRBV19 to TRBJ1-5, with D possibly being TRBD1 (6 bases). Germline V gene sequence: CDR1 LNHDA, CDR2 SQIVND (reference sequence). V shed 2 bases and J shed 3 bases, with 14 bases lying between them. The CDR3 runs 16 residues.

The V call is TRBV28, the J call TRBJ1-5; D unresolved. Germline CDR1 MDHEN, CDR2 SYDVKM. This CDR3 contains 14 residues. The V gene lost 4 bases and the J gene lost 6 bases, with 13 bases spanning the gap. CDR3 coding DNA: TGTGCCAGCAGTTCCCACGAGGTTGCTCAGCCCCAGCATTTT. Residues: CASSSHEVAQPQHF.

This chain connects TRBV4-1 to TRBJ2-2; D is ambiguous. There are 14 residues in the CDR3. V shed 1 base and J shed 3 bases, with 6 bases lying between them. Per germline, CDR1 MGHRA and CDR2 YSYEKL. This CDR3 is CASSQGPYTGELFF. The CDR3 DNA follows: TGCGCCAGCAGCCAAGGACCGTACACCGGGGAGCTGTTTTTT.

The chain has TRBV6-5 and TRBJ2-1; D perhaps matches TRBD1 (5 bases). V lost 5 bases and J lost 8, with 10 bases in between. This CDR3 is 12 amino acids long. CDR1 is MNHEY and CDR2 is SVGAGI in the germline V gene. CDR3 sequence: CASSKGNHEQFF. CDR3 bases: TGTGCCAGCAGTAAGGGGAACCATGAGCAGTTCTTC.

The V and J genes are TRBV5-6 and TRBJ1-2; weak D call: TRBD1 (5 bases). Germline CDR1 SGHDT, CDR2 YYEEEE. V gave up 1 base and J gave up 2 bases, with 9 bases separating them. CDR3 length: 14 amino acids. CDR3 in DNA: TGTGCCAGCAGCTTGCCAGGGAGAAACTATGGCTACACCTTC. Protein: CASSLPGRNYGYTF.

The rearrangement uses TRBV5-4 and TRBJ2-7; 8 nucleotides agree with TRBD1. With 4 bases clipped from V and 2 bases from J, the junction kept 5 bases outside the gene matches. The CDR3 is 14 amino acids. CDR1 is SGHNT and CDR2 is YYREEE in the germline V gene (reference sequence). DNA for the CDR3: TGTGCCAGCAGCAGGGGGGACAGGCCCTACGAGCAGTACTTC. Its protein is CASSRGDRPYEQYF.